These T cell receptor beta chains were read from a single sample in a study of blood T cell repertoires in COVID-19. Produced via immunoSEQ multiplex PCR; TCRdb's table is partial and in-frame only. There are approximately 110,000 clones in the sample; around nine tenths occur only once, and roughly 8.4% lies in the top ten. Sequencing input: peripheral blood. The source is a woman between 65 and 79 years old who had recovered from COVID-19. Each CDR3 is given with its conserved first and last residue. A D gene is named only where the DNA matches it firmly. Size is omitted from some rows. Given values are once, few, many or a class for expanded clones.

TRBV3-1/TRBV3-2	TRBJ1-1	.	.	CASSALWGDSEAFF	TGTGCCAGCAGCGCCCTGTGGGGGGACTCTGAAGCTTTCTTT
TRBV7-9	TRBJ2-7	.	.	CASSLDIAPGYEQYF	TGTGCCAGCAGCTTAGATATCGCGCCTGGCTACGAGCAGTACTTC
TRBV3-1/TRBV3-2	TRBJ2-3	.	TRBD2	CASSLQLAGNTQYF	TGTGCCAGCAGCCTACAACTAGCGGGGAATACGCAGTATTTT
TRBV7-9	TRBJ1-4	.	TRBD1	CASRIGQGIEKLFF	TGTGCCAGCAGGATAGGACAGGGGATTGAAAAACTGTTTTTT
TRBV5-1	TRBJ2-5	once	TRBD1	CASSQQGFGGETQYF	TGCGCCAGCAGCCAACAGGGGTTCGGCGGAGAGACCCAGTACTTC
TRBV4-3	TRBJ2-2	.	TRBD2	CASSHLAGGRISNTGELFF	TGCGCCAGCAGCCACCTAGCGGGAGGGAGAATATCGAACACCGGGGAGCTGTTTTTT
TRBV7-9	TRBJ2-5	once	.	CASSSPRTGILGTQYF	TGTGCCAGCAGCTCACCGCGCACCGGGATCCTCGGGACCCAGTACTTC
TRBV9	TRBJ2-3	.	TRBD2	CASSTASGGDTDTQYF	TGTGCCAGCAGCACCGCGAGCGGGGGGGACACAGATACGCAGTATTTT
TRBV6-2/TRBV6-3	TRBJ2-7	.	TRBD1	CASSYDIDRGGYEQYF	TGTGCCAGCAGTTACGACATCGACAGGGGGGGCTACGAGCAGTACTTC
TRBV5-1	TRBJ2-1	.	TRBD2	CASRGTSGSTEQFF	TGCGCCAGCAGGGGGACTAGCGGGAGTACTGAGCAGTTCTTC
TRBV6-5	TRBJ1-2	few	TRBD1	CATKRTGGTRDGYTF	TGTGCCACTAAGAGGACAGGGGGTACAAGGGATGGCTACACCTTC
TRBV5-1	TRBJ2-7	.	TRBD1	CASSLGTGGGQYF	TGCGCCAGCAGCTTGGGGACAGGGGGCGGGCAGTACTTC
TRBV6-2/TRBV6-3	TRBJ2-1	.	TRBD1	CASSLRQGRNEQFF	TGTGCCAGCAGTCTCCGACAGGGGCGCAATGAGCAGTTCTTC
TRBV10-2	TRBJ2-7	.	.	CASSALGSLRSYEQYF	TGCGCCAGCAGTGCCCTGGGCTCCTTACGCTCCTACGAGCAGTACTTC
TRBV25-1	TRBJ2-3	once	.	CASRVTGEGDTQYF	TGTGCCAGCAGGGTGACAGGGGAGGGAGATACGCAGTATTTT
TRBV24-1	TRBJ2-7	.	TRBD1	CATSDPTGGDEQYF	TGTGCCACCAGTGACCCCACAGGGGGCGACGAGCAGTACTTC
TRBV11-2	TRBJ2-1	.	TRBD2	CASTEDGAGARFF	TGTGCCAGCACCGAAGACGGAGCGGGAGCGAGGTTCTTC
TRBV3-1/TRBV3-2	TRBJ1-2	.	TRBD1	CASSLQGADGYTF	TGTGCCAGCAGCCTGCAGGGGGCGGATGGCTACACCTTC
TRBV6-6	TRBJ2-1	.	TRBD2	CASSYGKRGDNEQFF	TGTGCCAGCAGTTACGGAAAGCGGGGGGACAATGAGCAGTTCTTC
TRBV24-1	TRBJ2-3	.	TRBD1	CATSDFSRGSTDTQYF	TGTGCCACCAGTGATTTCAGCAGGGGGAGCACAGATACGCAGTATTTT
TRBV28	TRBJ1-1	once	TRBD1	CASRAMDRTNTEAFF	TGTGCCAGCAGGGCCATGGACAGGACGAACACTGAAGCTTTCTTT
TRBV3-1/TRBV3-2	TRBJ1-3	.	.	CASSQVPVYTIYF	TGTGCCAGCAGCCAAGTCCCCGTTTACACCATATATTTT
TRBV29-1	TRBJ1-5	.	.	CSAVITQGLGQPQHF	TGCAGCGCCGTTATCACACAGGGCTTGGGACAGCCCCAGCATTTT
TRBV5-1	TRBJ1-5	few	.	CASSLVAGNQPQHF	TGCGCCAGCAGCTTGGTGGCAGGTAATCAGCCCCAGCATTTT
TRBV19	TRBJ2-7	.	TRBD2	CASSTLAGATYEQYF	TGTGCCAGTAGTACCCTAGCGGGAGCGACCTACGAGCAGTACTTC
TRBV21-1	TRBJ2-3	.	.	CASSKSGGVTDTQYF	TGTGCCAGCAGCAAGAGCGGGGGCGTCACAGATACGCAGTATTTT
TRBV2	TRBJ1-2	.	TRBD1	CASSGEGAVTF	TGTGCCAGCAGTGGAGAGGGGGCAGTCACCTTC
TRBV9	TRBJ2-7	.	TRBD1	CASSVGGQGYEQYF	TGTGCCAGCAGCGTAGGGGGACAGGGTTACGAGCAGTACTTC
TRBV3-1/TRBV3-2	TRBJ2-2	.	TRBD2	CARSRGGEGRTGELFF	TGTGCCCGCAGCCGCGGGGGGGAAGGAAGGACCGGGGAGCTGTTTTTT
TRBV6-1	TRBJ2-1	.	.	CASSDGPWRNEQFF	TGTGCCAGCAGTGATGGGCCGTGGAGGAATGAGCAGTTCTTC
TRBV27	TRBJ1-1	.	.	CASSLSSGPGEAFF	TGTGCCAGCAGTTTATCGTCAGGGCCCGGTGAAGCTTTCTTT
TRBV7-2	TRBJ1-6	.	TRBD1	CASSPRRQGLSPLHF	TGTGCCAGCAGCCCCCGTCGACAGGGGTTATCACCCCTCCACTTT
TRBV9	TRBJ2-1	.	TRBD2	CASSPPRTSGLYNEQFF	TGTGCCAGCAGCCCTCCCAGGACTAGCGGCCTCTACAATGAGCAGTTCTTC
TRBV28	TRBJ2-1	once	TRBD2	CASRPSGNNEQFF	TGTGCCAGCAGGCCTAGCGGGAACAATGAGCAGTTCTTC
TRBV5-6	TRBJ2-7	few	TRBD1	CASSRQGDYEQYF	TGTGCCAGCAGTCGACAGGGAGACTACGAGCAGTACTTC
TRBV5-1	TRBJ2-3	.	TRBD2	CASRFSGTGGDTQYF	TGCGCCAGCAGGTTTAGCGGCACGGGGGGAGATACGCAGTATTTT
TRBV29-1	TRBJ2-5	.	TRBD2	CSVGAGGKETQYF	TGCAGCGTTGGGGCGGGGGGGAAAGAGACCCAGTACTTC
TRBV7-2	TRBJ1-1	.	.	CASSLGTREAFF	TGTGCCAGCAGCTTAGGGACACGTGAAGCTTTCTTT
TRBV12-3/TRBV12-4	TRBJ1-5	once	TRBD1	CASSAGGQGPQHF	TGTGCCAGCAGTGCAGGGGGACAAGGGCCCCAGCATTTT
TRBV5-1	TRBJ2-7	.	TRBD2	CASSLGRRASGAYEQYF	TGCGCCAGCAGCTTGGGTCGGAGGGCTAGCGGGGCCTACGAGCAGTACTTC